The 7 T cell receptor beta chains listed next were all sequenced from one sample in a study of cytomegalovirus exposure and HLA in healthy donors. The PCR made use of 60 Vbeta and 13 Jbeta primers. Repertoires were generated with immunoSEQ multiplex PCR, while TCRdb's copy carries only in-frame clones and drops some. The sample has about 130,000 clones, 78% seen once. Sequenced sample: PBMCs. All receptors come from a woman younger than 35 in good health and CMV-seronegative.

The gene calls are TRBV5-6 and TRBJ2-7; D perhaps matches TRBD1 (6 bases). V shed 7 bases and J shed 8 bases, with 10 bases lying between them. The CDR3 is made up of 10 amino acids. Germline CDR1 reads SGHDT; CDR2 reads YYEEEE. CDR3 in amino acids: CASLRGKQYF. In DNA, the CDR3 is TGTGCCAGCCTCAGGGGTAAGCAGTACTTC.

This sequence joins TRBV4-1 and TRBJ2-7; 8 bases agree with TRBD2. Germline lookup yields CDR1 MGHRA and CDR2 YSYEKL. Trimming took 4 bases from V and 3 from J; bases not matched to a gene: 8. The CDR3 loop spans 15 amino acids. CDR3 in amino acids: CASSRESGSFYEQYF. In DNA, the CDR3 is TGCGCCAGCAGCCGAGAGAGCGGGAGTTTCTACGAGCAGTACTTC.

This clone was recorded a few times. The genes are TRBV5-1 and TRBJ2-1; 9 bases match TRBD2. The CDR3 loop spans 14 amino acids. V shed 1 base, J shed 6 bases, and the junction held 2 bases outside the gene matches. Germline assignment: CDR1 SGHRS and CDR2 YFSETQ. The CDR3 sequence: CASSLQLAGNEQFF. CDR3 DNA sequence: TGCGCCAGCAGCTTGCAACTAGCGGGCAATGAGCAGTTCTTC.

The chain links TRBV30 to TRBJ1-1; D not certain. This CDR3 spans 13 amino acids. Germline assignment: CDR1 GTSNPN and CDR2 SVGIG (reference sequence). With 2 bases removed from V and 7 bases from J, the gap between germline ends came to 14 bases. The CDR3 loop reads CAWSLSRVSEAFF. DNA of the CDR3: TGTGCCTGGAGTTTGTCCCGTGTGAGTGAAGCTTTCTTT.

This clone occurred a few times. The CDR3 nucleotides read TGTGCCTGGAGTGAATGGAGGGAGACCCAGTACTTC. Translating gives CAWSEWRETQYF. The chain combines TRBV30 with TRBJ2-5, with D possibly matching TRBD2 (5 bases). Per germline, CDR1 GTSNPN and CDR2 SVGIG (reference sequence). V lost 1 base, J lost 5 bases, and 8 bases lay in between. The length of the CDR3 is 12 residues. Looking up the rest from reference TRBV30 and TRBJ2-5 gives the full variable domain: SQTIHQWPATLVQPVGSPLSLECTVEGTSNPNLYWYRQAAGRGLQLLFYSVGIGQISSEVPQNLSASRPQDRQFILSSKKLLLSDSGFYLCAWSEWRETQYFGPGTRLLVL.

The V and J genes are TRBV10-2 and TRBJ2-1; unclear D gene. The CDR3 spans 16 residues. Germline V CDR1 and CDR2: WSHSY, SAAADI. V was trimmed by 0 bases and J by 0 bases, leaving 9 bases between them. CDR3 sequence reads: CASSESGGSSYNEQFF. The CDR3 nucleotides are TGCGCCAGCAGTGAGTCTGGCGGAAGCTCCTACAATGAGCAGTTCTTC.

The rearrangement joins TRBV7-2 to TRBJ1-2; D possibly corresponds to TRBD1 (6 bases). Trimming pared 1 base from V and 2 bases from J, leaving 11 bases between. The CDR3 runs to 15 residues. Germline V gene data show CDR1 as SGHTA and CDR2 as FQGNSA. In nucleotides, the CDR3 is TGTGCCAGCAGCTTAGGGGGGGGCGAAAACTATGGCTACACCTTC. Encoded protein: CASSLGGGENYGYTF.